A single sample is the source of the 12 T cell receptor beta chains below, sequenced in a study of cytomegalovirus exposure and HLA in healthy donors. The PCR used 60 Vbeta and 13 Jbeta primers. Generated by immunoSEQ multiplex PCR, the TCRdb table keeps only in-frame clones and is missing some. The sample contains 85,000 to 110,000 clones, approximately 66% of which appear only once. Sequenced sample: PBMCs. These receptors all come from a woman aged 50 to 65 in good health and CMV-seronegative.

This chain joins TRBV4-3 and TRBJ1-2, with D hard to call. Trimming left V 0 bases short and J 1 base short, with 9 bases between. This CDR3 is built from 15 residues. CDR1 LGHNA and CDR2 YSLEER come from the germline V gene. The CDR3: CASSQEVGNNYGYTF. The CDR3 DNA follows: TGCGCCAGCAGCCAAGAAGTCGGGAATAACTATGGCTACACCTTC.

This chain joins TRBV18 and TRBJ2-3; D not certain. The CDR3 runs 14 residues. CDR1 is KGHSH, CDR2 LQKENI, per germline. Trimming shortened V by 3 bases and J by 0 bases, and 7 bases separated the two germline ends. The CDR3 protein is CASSPLSSTDTQYF. CDR3 nucleotides: TGTGCCAGCTCACCGCTATCTAGCACAGATACGCAGTATTTT.

The gene calls are TRBV18 and TRBJ1-5, with D possibly being TRBD1 (6 bases). The CDR3 runs 16 residues. V was trimmed by 1 base and J by 4 bases, leaving 14 bases between them. CDR1 is KGHSH and CDR2 is LQKENI in the germline V gene. The CDR3 here is CASSPQVRGGNQPQHF. The CDR3 bases are TGTGCCAGCTCACCACAGGTCAGGGGCGGAAATCAGCCCCAGCATTTT.

The chain recombines TRBV30 with TRBJ1-1; D is perhaps TRBD1 (5 bases). V lost 3 bases and J 0 bases, leaving 14 bases between the germline ends. Germline CDR1 GTSNPN, CDR2 SVGIG (reference sequence). The CDR3 runs to 15 residues. The CDR3 reads CAWRVGLVMNTEAFF. CDR3 DNA sequence: TGTGCCTGGAGAGTGGGACTAGTCATGAACACTGAAGCTTTCTTT.

This chain connects TRBV7-8 to TRBJ2-3, with 9 bases fitting TRBD2. After removal of 2 bases from V and 5 bases from J, the junction contained 8 bases not matched to a gene. The CDR3 runs to 16 residues. Germline V gene lookup returns CDR1 SGHVS and CDR2 FQNEAQ. The CDR3 region has the DNA TGTGCCAGCAGCTTATGGGCGGGAGGGGCGCAAGATACGCAGTATTTT. Translated, it gives CASSLWAGGAQDTQYF.

This chain links TRBV28 with TRBJ2-1, with 9 nucleotides matching TRBD1. V lost 3 bases to trimming and J lost 6 bases; unmatched junction nucleotides: 3. From germline, CDR1 is MDHEN and CDR2 SYDVKM. This CDR3 region has 14 residues. CDR3 region: CASSLGTGFNEQFF. In DNA form, the CDR3 reads TGTGCCAGCAGTTTGGGGACAGGGTTCAATGAGCAGTTCTTC.

The chain combines TRBV4-1 with TRBJ2-7; 7 bases are a match to TRBD1. The CDR3 covers 13 residues. Trimming cost V 4 bases and J 5 bases; bases outside gene matches: 5. CDR1 and CDR2 from the germline V gene are MGHRA and YSYEKL. CDR3 DNA sequence: TGCGCCAGCAGCCCTTCACAGGGGAACGAGCAGTACTTC. The encoded protein is CASSPSQGNEQYF.

This sequence joins TRBV14 and TRBJ2-1, with D possibly TRBD2 on 5 matching bases. The germline V gene has CDR1 SGHDN and CDR2 FVKESK. The CDR3 sequence is 16 residues long. Trimming removed 3 bases from V and 2 bases from J, with 14 bases in between. CDR3 amino acids: CASSHPHGVPYNEQFF. CDR3 nucleotide sequence: TGTGCCAGCAGCCACCCCCACGGGGTACCCTACAATGAGCAGTTCTTC.

A few counts support this clone. Here the CDR3 DNA reads TGTGCTAGTGGGGGGCAAGGCCTGGCGGTGTCTGAAGCTTTCTTT. Residues: CASGGQGLAVSEAFF. This chain joins TRBV12-5 and TRBJ1-1; a possible D gene is TRBD1 (5 bases). Germline V gene data show CDR1 as LGHNT and CDR2 as FRNRAP. The V gene lost 6 bases and the J gene lost 6 bases, with 20 bases spanning the gap. The CDR3 is 15 amino acids.

A note on this clone: One junction end does not reproduce the germline sequence, and a read error may be involved. This chain connects TRBV19 to TRBJ1-2, with 7 bases lining up with TRBD1. The CDR3 is made up of 14 amino acids. Germline values: CDR1 LNHDA, CDR2 SQIVND (reference sequence). The CDR3 sequence is CASSQTNRGSGYAF. The CDR3 bases are TGTGCCAGTAGCCAGACAAACAGGGGCTCAGGCTACGCCTTC.

The V gene is TRBV7-2, the J gene TRBJ2-1; 9 bases agree with TRBD2. Germline CDR1 SGHTA, CDR2 FQGNSA. The CDR3 has 15 residues. The ends lost 5 bases at V and 4 bases at J; junction bases unmatched: 6. For the CDR3, the DNA is TGTGCCAGCAGCCAAGGACTAGCGAGATACAATGAGCAGTTCTTC. Residues: CASSQGLARYNEQFF. Filled out from reference TRBV7-2 and TRBJ2-1, the complete variable domain reads GAGVSQSPSNKVTEKGKDVELRCDPISGHTALYWYRQSLGQGLEFLIYFQGNSAPDKSGLPSDRFSAERTGGSVSTLTIQRTQQEDSAVYLCASSQGLARYNEQFFGPGTRLTVL.

The chain couples TRBV7-6 to TRBJ2-5; D unclear. The CDR3 runs 14 residues. Trimming cost V 3 bases and J 5 bases, with 13 bases left between them. Germline V gene lookup returns CDR1 SGHVS and CDR2 FNYEAQ. The CDR3 here is CASSFTTLTETQYF. The CDR3 nucleotides read TGTGCCAGCAGCTTCACAACGCTTACGGAGACCCAGTACTTC.